This T cell receptor (beta chain) was captured in a study of shared clonotypes between healthy human individuals. Study-wide results and caveats: Enrolling few donors narrowed the genetic and exposure-history diversity that was represented.

The assay ran at deep level. Profiling relied on immunoSEQ multiplex PCR, and the TCRdb table lists in-frame clones only, not all of them. The sample contains around 530,000 clones, around three quarters of which appear only once. The CDR3 runs 17 residues. Every donor, a Caucasian adult, lived in Nashville, Tennessee. On this clone: Its antigen is not known.

The sample taken for sequencing was PBMCs. The rearrangement joins TRBV21-1 to TRBJ2-3; the listed D gene, TRBD1, was not tested against the DNA. TRBV21-1 is a pseudogene. This receptor was taken from a middle-aged woman in good health. Some clones in this sample may be carry-over from other donors' samples. CDR3 amino acids: CASSTSPRDRSTDTQYF. The CDR3 DNA is TGTGCCAGCAGCACTTCTCCGCGGGACAGGAGCACAGATACGCAGTATTTT.